This TCR beta chain appears in the sequencing data of a study of blood T cell repertoires in COVID-19. Background on the study: PBMCs, B-cell-depleted T cells, or T cells provided the cDNA or gDNA that made up the material.

Produced via immunoSEQ multiplex PCR; TCRdb's table is partial and in-frame only. This table has some 29,000 clones, roughly 80% appearing once. Trimming removed 4 bases from V and 1 base from J; junction bases left unmatched: 1. CDR1 and CDR2 from the germline V gene are WNHNN and SYGVQD (reference sequence). The CDR3 has 14 residues. The sequenced sample consisted of peripheral blood. The chain recombines TRBV10-1 with TRBJ1-1, with 9 bases matching TRBD1. The TCR comes from a man at least 80 years old with active COVID-19. CDR3 in amino acids: CASSAGQGNTEAFF. In nucleotides, the CDR3 is TGCGCCAGCAGTGCGGGACAGGGGAACACTGAAGCTTTCTTT.